This T cell receptor beta chain is drawn from a study of human T cells and chemical hapten exposure. Turning to the study itself: Largely, small differences in pooled library volume made per-sample TCR yields vary. General study results and limits: Unchanged with DPC sensitization were TCRs above 1 in 1000 frequency.

This clonotype was detected ten times or more. Its target is unknown. Library construction involved attaching unique molecular identifiers to individual cDNA molecules, which allowed quantitative, reproducible TCR counting. TCRdb re-called the RACE reads through MiXCR, storing one row per CDR3 protein. The sample gives 30,000 to 35,000 distinct CDR3 sequences, around 7.4% of which show up once; roughly 9.2% is in the top ten. Trimming removed 3 bases from V and 2 bases from J; junction bases left unmatched: 2. The germline V gene encodes CDR1 MRHNA and CDR2 SNTAGT. This CDR3 comprises 15 residues. Specified time point: healthy volunteer bleed at 2 weeks. Unfractionated whole blood served as the source for total RNA extraction.

The sample taken for sequencing was whole blood. This TCR derives from a human donor in good health. Some clones in this sample may be carry-over from other donors' samples. V is TRBV6-4 and J is TRBJ2-3; 10 bases are shared with TRBD1. CDR3: CASSEGTGVTDTQYF. In DNA, the CDR3 is TGTGCCAGCAGTGAGGGGACAGGGGTCACAGATACGCAGTATTTT.